The source of this TCR beta chain is a study of CD8+ T cells in alopecia areata. This clone was picked up a small number of times. The junction and the germline gene differ at one end; a read error may be behind it. Treatment indicated: oral pan-JAK inhibitor, 5-10 mg twice daily. Reverse transcribed after extraction, RNA yielded cDNA as the sequencing template. Clones were read by immunoSEQ multiplex PCR, and TCRdb kept only the in-frame ones, dropping some. The repertoire includes roughly 110,000 clones, 55% to 60% of them detected once, and 3% to 4% sits in the top ten. Germline values: CDR1 SNHLY, CDR2 FYNNEI. This CDR3 is built from 10 residues.

The sample consisted of CD4+ T cells sorted from blood, taken at week 24, from a patient treated with tofacitinib. The receptor comes from a human donor with alopecia areata. The V and J genes are TRBV2 and TRBJ2-1; D might be TRBD2 (5 bases). Here the CDR3 reads CASREGEQFF. In DNA, the CDR3 is TGTGCCAGCCGTGAGGGTGAGCAGTTCTTC. Supplemented by reference TRBV2 and TRBJ2-1, the full variable domain reads EPEVTQTPSHQVTQMGQEVILRCVPISNHLYFYWYRQILGQKVEFLVSFYNNEISEKSEIFDDQFSVERPDGSNFTLKIRSTKLEDSAMYFCASREGEQFFGPGTRLTVL.